This TCR beta chain was recorded in a study of OX40 agonist ivuxolimab in advanced cancers. Across the whole study: Dosing consisted of intravenous ivuxolimab at 0.01 to 10 mg/kg every 2 weeks. Patients with hepatocellular carcinoma, melanoma, renal cell or head and neck cancer made up the dose-escalation patients. Enrollees could have had prior anti-PD-1, anti-PD-L1 or anti-CTLA-4 therapy, which 40% to 45% had received. Points from the study as a whole: At 0.1 to 3.0 mg/kg and by week 6, clonal expansion occurred in CD4+ and CD8+ blood T cells.

Some clones are missing from TCRdb's copy, which holds only in-frame ones; the method was immunoSEQ multiplex PCR. The table has 76,000 or so clones, roughly nine tenths seen once. The CDR3 totals 15 residues. Trimming at V came to 6 bases and at J to 0 bases, leaving 7 bases not matched to a gene. In germline, CDR1 is MNHEY, CDR2 SVGAGI. On this clone itself: Its antigen is undetermined.

The sequencing used CD4+ or CD8+ T cells sorted from blood, collected in a trial of the OX40 agonist ivuxolimab. The receptor comes from an adult with an advanced solid tumor such as melanoma, head and neck, liver or kidney cancer. The chain is built from TRBV6-5 and TRBJ2-7; 8 bases match TRBD2. This chain's CDR3 is CASRPLAGPSYEQYF. The CDR3 coding sequence is TGTGCCAGCAGACCCCTAGCGGGTCCCTCCTACGAGCAGTACTTC.